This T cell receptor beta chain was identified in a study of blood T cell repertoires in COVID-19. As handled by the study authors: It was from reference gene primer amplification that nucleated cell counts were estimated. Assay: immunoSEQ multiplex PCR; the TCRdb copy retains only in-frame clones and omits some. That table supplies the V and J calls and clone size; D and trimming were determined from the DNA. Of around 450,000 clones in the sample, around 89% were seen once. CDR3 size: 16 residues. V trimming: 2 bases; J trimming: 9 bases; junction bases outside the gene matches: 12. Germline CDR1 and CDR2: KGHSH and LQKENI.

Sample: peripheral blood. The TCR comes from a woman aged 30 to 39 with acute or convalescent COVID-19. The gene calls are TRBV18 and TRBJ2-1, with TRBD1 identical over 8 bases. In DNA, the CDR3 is TGTGCCAGCTCACCAAATGTAGGACAGGGAGGCGGTGAGCAGTTCTTC. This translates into CASSPNVGQGGGEQFF.